Here is one T cell receptor (beta chain) with its context. The germline V and J ends were trimmed by 9 bases and 6 bases, with 11 bases remaining between them. In germline, CDR1 is MNHEY, CDR2 SVGAGI. The CDR3 runs 12 residues. As processed by the authors: For nucleated cells, counts were estimated from reference gene primer amplification. The method was immunoSEQ multiplex PCR; TCRdb's version includes in-frame clones alone and lacks a portion of them. That table gives V, J and clone size, and the DNA gave D and trimming. Seen here are fewer than 55,000 clones, 84% observed once, and the top ten hold around 1.6%. These data belong to a study of blood T cell repertoires in COVID-19. Study-wide background: The United States, Italy and Spain provided the acute and convalescent COVID-19 samples. The analysed material was cDNA or gDNA that came from T cells, B-cell-depleted T cells, or PBMCs.

J is TRBJ2-2 and V is TRBV6-5, with D possibly being TRBD1 (6 bases). The TCR was taken from a man aged 50 to 59 with acute or convalescent COVID-19. The sample comprised peripheral blood. CDR3 sequence (DNA): TGTGCCAGTACGAGGGGGTCCGGGGAGCTGTTTTTT. This translates into CASTRGSGELFF.